This T cell receptor beta chain stems from a study of blood T cell repertoires in COVID-19. Study in general: Samples representing acute and convalescent COVID-19 were sourced from the United States, Italy and Spain. Nucleic acid was either cDNA or gDNA, and it came from T cells, B-cell-depleted T cells, or PBMCs.

In the original processing: Reference gene primer amplification yielded estimated nucleated cell counts. Profiled with immunoSEQ multiplex PCR; TCRdb holds only in-frame clones, not every one. The DNA gave D and trimming, while V, J and clone size come from that table. The repertoire holds more than 13,000 clones, with about 89% as singletons. Germline lookup yields CDR1 SGHRS and CDR2 YFSETQ. Trimming took off 2 bases at V and 4 bases at J, with 12 bases between the two ends. The CDR3 is 14 amino acids. The sample consisted of peripheral blood. The receptor's source is a woman in her 70s in a cohort sampled during active or convalescent COVID-19. The chain is built from TRBV5-1 and TRBJ1-1; D call uncertain. The CDR3 sequence: CASSFGLSGTEAFF. CDR3 in DNA: TGCGCCAGCAGCTTCGGACTCTCCGGCACTGAAGCTTTCTTT.